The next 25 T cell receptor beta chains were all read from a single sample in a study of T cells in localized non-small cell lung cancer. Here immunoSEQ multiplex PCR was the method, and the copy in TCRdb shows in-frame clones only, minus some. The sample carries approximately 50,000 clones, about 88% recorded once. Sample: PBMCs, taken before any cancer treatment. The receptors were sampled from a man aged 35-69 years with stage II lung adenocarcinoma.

CDR3 protein: CSVDGRVYHNEQFF. DNA of the CDR3: TGCAGCGTTGATGGGAGGGTCTACCACAATGAGCAGTTCTTC. The V gene is TRBV29-1, the J gene TRBJ2-1; TRBD2 matches 7 bases. Germline CDR1 and CDR2: SQVTM and ANQGSEA. The CDR3 runs to 14 residues. V was pared by 3 bases and J by 5 bases, with 7 bases of the junction left unmatched.

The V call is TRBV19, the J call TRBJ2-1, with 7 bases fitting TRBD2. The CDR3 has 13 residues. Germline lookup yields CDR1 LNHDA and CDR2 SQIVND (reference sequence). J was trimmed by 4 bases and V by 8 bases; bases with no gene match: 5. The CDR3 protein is CASSSGGYNEQFF. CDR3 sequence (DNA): TGTGCCAGTTCCTCGGGGGGATACAATGAGCAGTTCTTC. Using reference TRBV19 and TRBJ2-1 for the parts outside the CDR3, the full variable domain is DGGITQSPKYLFRKEGQNVTLSCEQNLNHDAMYWYRQDPGQGLRLIYYSQIVNDFQKGDIAEGYSVSREKKESFPLTVTSAQKNPTAFYLCASSSGGYNEQFFGPGTRLTVL.

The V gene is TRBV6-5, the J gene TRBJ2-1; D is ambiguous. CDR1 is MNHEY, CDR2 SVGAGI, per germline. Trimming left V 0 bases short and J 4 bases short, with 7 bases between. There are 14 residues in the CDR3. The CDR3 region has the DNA TGTGCCAGCAGTTACTCTTACACGTACAATGAGCAGTTCTTC. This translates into CASSYSYTYNEQFF.

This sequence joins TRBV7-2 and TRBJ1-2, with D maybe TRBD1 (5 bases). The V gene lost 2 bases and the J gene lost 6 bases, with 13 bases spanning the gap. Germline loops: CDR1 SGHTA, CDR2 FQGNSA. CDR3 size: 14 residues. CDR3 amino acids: CASSLRTGEDGYTF. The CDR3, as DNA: TGTGCCAGCAGCTTAAGGACGGGGGAGGATGGCTACACCTTC. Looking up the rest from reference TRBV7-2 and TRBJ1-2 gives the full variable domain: GAGVSQSPSNKVTEKGKDVELRCDPISGHTALYWYRQSLGQGLEFLIYFQGNSAPDKSGLPSDRFSAERTGGSVSTLTIQRTQQEDSAVYLCASSLRTGEDGYTFGSGTRLTVV.

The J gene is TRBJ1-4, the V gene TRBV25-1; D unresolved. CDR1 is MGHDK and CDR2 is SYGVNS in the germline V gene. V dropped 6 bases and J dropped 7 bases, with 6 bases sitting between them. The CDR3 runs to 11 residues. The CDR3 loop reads CASRGGEKLFF. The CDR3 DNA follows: TGTGCCAGCAGAGGAGGTGAAAAACTGTTTTTT.

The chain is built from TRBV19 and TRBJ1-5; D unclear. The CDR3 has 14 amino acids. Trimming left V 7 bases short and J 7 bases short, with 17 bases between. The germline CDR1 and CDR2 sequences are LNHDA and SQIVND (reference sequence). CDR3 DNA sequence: TGTGCCAGTACCGAGGCAGCCAACCTCCAGCCCCAGCATTTT. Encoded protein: CASTEAANLQPQHF.

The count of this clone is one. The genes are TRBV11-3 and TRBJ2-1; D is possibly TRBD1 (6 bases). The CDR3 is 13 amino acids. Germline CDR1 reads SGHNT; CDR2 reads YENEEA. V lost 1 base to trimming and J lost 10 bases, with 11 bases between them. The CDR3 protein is CASSLGAGTEQFF. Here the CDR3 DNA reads TGTGCCAGCAGCTTAGGTGCTGGGACAGAGCAGTTCTTC.

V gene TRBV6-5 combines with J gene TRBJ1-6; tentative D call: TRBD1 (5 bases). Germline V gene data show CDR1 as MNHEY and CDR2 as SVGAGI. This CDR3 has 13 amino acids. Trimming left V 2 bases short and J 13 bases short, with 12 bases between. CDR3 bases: TGTGCCAGCAGTTACGACAGCCGTTTGCCCCTCCACTTT. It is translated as CASSYDSRLPLHF.

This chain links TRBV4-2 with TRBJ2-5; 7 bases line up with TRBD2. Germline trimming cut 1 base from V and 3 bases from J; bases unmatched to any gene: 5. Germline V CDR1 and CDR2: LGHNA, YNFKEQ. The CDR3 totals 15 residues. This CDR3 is CASSQGASGKETQYF. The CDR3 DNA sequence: TGTGCCAGCAGCCAAGGAGCTAGCGGAAAAGAGACCCAGTACTTC.

In DNA, the CDR3 is TGTGCCAGCAGCCCCACGGGGGGCGCAGAGACCCAGTACTTC. This sequence encodes CASSPTGGAETQYF. This rearrangement joins TRBV11-2 to TRBJ2-5; possibly TRBD2 for D (7 bases). The CDR3 covers 14 residues. Trimming stripped 5 bases from V and 4 bases from J, with 14 bases between. CDR1 and CDR2 (germline): SGHAT, FQNNGV.

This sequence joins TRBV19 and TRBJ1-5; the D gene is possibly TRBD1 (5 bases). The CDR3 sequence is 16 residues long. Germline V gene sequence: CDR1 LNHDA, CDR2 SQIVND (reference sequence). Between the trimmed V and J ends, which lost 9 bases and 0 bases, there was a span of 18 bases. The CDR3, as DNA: TGTGCCAGCAAAGGTCGGGCAGGGACTAGCAATCAGCCCCAGCATTTT. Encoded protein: CASKGRAGTSNQPQHF.

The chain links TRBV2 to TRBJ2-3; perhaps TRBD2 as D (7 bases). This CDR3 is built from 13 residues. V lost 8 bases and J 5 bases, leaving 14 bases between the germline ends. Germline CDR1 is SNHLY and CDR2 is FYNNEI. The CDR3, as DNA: TGTGCCAGCGCGGGGGCCCGAGGAGATACGCAGTATTTT. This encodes CASAGARGDTQYF.

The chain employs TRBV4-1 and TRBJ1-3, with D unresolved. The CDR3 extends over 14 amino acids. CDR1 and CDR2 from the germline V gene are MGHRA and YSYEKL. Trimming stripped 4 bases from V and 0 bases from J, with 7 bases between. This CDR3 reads CASSRDNSGNTIYF. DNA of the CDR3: TGCGCCAGCAGCCGAGACAACTCTGGAAACACCATATATTTT.

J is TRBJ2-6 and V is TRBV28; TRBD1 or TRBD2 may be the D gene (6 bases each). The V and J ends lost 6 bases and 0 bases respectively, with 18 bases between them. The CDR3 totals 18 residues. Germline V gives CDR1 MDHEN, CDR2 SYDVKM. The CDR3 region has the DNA TGTGCCAGCAGACTCGAGGGGGGCCCTCTCTCTGGGGCCAACGTCCTGACTTTC. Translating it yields CASRLEGGPLSGANVLTF.

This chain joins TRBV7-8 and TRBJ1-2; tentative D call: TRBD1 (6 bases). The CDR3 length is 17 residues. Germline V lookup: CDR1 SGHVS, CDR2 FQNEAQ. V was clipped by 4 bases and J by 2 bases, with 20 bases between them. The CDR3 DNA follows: TGTGCCAGCAGCTCGAGGGTATTCAACAGGGCCAACTATGGCTACACCTTC. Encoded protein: CASSSRVFNRANYGYTF.

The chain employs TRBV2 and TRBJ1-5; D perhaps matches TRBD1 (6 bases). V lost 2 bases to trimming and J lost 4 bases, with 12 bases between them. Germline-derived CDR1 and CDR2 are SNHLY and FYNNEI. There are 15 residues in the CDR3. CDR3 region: CASSERGTTNQPQHF. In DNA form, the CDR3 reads TGTGCCAGCAGTGAAAGGGGGACAACAAATCAGCCCCAGCATTTT.

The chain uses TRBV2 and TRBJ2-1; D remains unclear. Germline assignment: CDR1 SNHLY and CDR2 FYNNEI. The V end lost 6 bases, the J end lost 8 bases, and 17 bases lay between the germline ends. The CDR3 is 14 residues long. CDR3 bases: TGTGCCAGCAGCGCCTATAGGTCACTCGATGAGCAGTTCTTC. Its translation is CASSAYRSLDEQFF.

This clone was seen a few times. The CDR3 is CASSEVGSDQPQHF. In DNA, the CDR3 is TGCGCCAGCAGTGAGGTAGGATCGGATCAGCCCCAGCATTTT. This chain connects TRBV10-2 to TRBJ1-5; D unresolved. Germline V lookup: CDR1 WSHSY, CDR2 SAAADI. CDR3 length: 14 amino acids. V gave up 2 bases and J gave up 5 bases, with 10 bases separating them.

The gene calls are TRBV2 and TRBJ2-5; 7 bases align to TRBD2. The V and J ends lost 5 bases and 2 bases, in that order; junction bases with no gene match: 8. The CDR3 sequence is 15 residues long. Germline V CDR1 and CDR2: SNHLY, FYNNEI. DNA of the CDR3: TGTGCCAGCAGTTGGGACTACGCCGATCAAGAGACCCAGTACTTC. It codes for CASSWDYADQETQYF.

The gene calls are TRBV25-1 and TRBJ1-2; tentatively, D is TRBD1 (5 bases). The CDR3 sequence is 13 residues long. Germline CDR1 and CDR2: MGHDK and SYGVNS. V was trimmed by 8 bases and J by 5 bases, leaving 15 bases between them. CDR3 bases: TGTGCCAGCTCGAGGGGATTCTCTTATGGCTACACCTTC. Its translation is CASSRGFSYGYTF.

Here the CDR3 reads CASSRDSQRDYEQYF. Here the CDR3 DNA reads TGTGCCAGCAGCCGGGACAGTCAAAGAGACTACGAGCAGTACTTC. The chain links TRBV7-9 to TRBJ2-7; 7 bases line up with TRBD1. With 5 bases clipped from V and 3 bases from J, the junction kept 10 bases outside the gene matches. CDR1 SEHNR and CDR2 FQNEAQ come from the germline V gene (reference sequence). This CDR3 has 15 residues.

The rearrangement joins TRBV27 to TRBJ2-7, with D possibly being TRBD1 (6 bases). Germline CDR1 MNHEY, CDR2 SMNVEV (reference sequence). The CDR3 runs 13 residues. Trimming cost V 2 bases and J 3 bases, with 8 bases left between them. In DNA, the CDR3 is TGTGCCAGCAGTTTAGCCAGGGGCTACGAGCAGTACTTC. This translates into CASSLARGYEQYF.

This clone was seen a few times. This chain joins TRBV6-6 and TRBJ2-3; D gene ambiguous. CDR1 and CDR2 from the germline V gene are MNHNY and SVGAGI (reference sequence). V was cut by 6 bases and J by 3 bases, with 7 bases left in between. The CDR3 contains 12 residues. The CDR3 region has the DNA TGTGCCAGCAGCCCTAGAACAGATACGCAGTATTTT. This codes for CASSPRTDTQYF.

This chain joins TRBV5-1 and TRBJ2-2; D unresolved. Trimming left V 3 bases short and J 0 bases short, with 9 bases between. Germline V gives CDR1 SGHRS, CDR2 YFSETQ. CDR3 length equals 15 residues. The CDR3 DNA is TGCGCCAGCAGCTCGGACGGAGCGAACACCGGGGAGCTGTTTTTT. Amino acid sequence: CASSSDGANTGELFF.

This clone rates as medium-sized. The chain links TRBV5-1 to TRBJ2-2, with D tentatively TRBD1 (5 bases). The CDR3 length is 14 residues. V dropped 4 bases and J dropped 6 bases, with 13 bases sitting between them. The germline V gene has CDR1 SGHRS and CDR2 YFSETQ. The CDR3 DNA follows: TGCGCCAGCAGCCAGATGCAGGGCCCCGGGGAGCTGTTTTTT. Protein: CASSQMQGPGELFF.